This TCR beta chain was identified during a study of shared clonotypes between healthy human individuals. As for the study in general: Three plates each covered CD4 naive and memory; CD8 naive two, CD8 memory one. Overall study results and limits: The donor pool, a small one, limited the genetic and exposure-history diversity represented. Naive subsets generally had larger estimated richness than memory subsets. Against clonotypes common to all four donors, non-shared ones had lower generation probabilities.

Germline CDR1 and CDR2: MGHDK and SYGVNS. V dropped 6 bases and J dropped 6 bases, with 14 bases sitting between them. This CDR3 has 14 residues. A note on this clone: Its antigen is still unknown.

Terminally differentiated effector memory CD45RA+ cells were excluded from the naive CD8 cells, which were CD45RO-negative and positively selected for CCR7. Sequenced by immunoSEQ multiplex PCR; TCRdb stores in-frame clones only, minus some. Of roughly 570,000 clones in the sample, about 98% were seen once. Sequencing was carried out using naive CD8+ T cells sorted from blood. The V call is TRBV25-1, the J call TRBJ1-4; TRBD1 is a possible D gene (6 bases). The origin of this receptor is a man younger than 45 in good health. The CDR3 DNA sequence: TGTGCCAGCAGGAGTCTGGGGGCTGATGAAAAACTGTTTTTT. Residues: CASRSLGADEKLFF.